This TCR beta chain was sequenced for a study of T cell responses to AZD1222 COVID-19 vaccine. Notes on the study in general: The number of AZD1222 recipients seropositive at baseline was only six.

Remarks on this clone: The antigen is undetermined.

Repertoires were generated with immunoSEQ multiplex PCR, while TCRdb's copy carries only in-frame clones and drops some. The sample lists 120,000 or so clones, 70% to 90% occurring once. The CDR3 length is 13 residues. V lost 4 bases and J lost 4, with 13 bases in between. CDR1 and CDR2 (germline): GTSNPN, SVGIG (reference sequence). This specimen was peripheral blood, taken on day 0 of AZD1222 vaccination. The rearrangement links TRBV30 to TRBJ2-5, with D tentatively TRBD1 (5 bases). The origin of this receptor is an adult in good health. This CDR3 reads CAWTIQGSETQYF. The DNA of the CDR3 is TGTGCCTGGACAATTCAGGGTTCAGAGACCCAGTACTTC.